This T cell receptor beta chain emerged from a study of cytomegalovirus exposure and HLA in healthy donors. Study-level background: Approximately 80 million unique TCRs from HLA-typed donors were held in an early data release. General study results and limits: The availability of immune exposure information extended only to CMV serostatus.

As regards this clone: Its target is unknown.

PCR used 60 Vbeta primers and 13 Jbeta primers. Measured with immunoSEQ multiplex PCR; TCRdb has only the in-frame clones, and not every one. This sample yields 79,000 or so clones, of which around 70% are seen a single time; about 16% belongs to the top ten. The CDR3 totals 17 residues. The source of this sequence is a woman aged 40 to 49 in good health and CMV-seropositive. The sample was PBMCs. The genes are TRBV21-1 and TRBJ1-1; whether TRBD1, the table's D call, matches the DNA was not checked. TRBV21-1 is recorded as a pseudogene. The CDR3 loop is CASSKKWTGQANTEAFF. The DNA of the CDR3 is TGTGCCAGCAGCAAAAAGTGGACCGGACAGGCCAACACTGAAGCTTTCTTT.